These 9 T cell receptor beta chains originate from one sample sequenced in a study of cytomegalovirus exposure and HLA in healthy donors. This table comes from immunoSEQ multiplex PCR, and its TCRdb copy is limited to in-frame clones, with some not included. Of 100,000 to 150,000 clones in the sample, 90% to 95% are singletons; the top ten hold over 1%. Sequencing was carried out using PBMCs. The receptors come from a woman between 18 and 29 years old in good health and CMV-seronegative.

The chain has TRBV6-1 and TRBJ2-7, with TRBD1 matching 7 bases. The V gene's germline CDR1 is MNHNS and CDR2 SASEGT. With 3 bases clipped from V and 1 base from J, the junction kept 12 bases outside the gene matches. The CDR3 length is 17 residues. For the CDR3, the DNA is TGTGCCAGCAGTGATCGCTCGGGACAGACGTTGTCCTACGAGCAGTACTTC. It codes for CASSDRSGQTLSYEQYF.

This sequence joins TRBV25-1 and TRBJ2-2, with TRBD1 identical over 7 bases. The germline gives CDR1 MGHDK, CDR2 SYGVNS. J lost 6 bases, V lost 6 bases, and 10 bases had no gene match. The CDR3 sequence is 15 residues long. CDR3 protein: CASRRQGNWAGELFF. The CDR3 coding sequence is TGTGCCAGCAGAAGACAGGGTAATTGGGCCGGGGAGCTGTTTTTT.

The chain recombines TRBV7-9 with TRBJ1-3; tentatively, D is TRBD1 (6 bases). Deletions cut 5 bases from V and 3 bases from J, with 11 bases between. The germline CDR1 and CDR2 sequences are SEHNR and FQNEAQ (reference sequence). This CDR3 spans 14 amino acids. CDR3 DNA: TGTGCCAGCAGCCCTACAGGGTATGGAAACACCATATATTTT. Translation gives CASSPTGYGNTIYF.

The chain combines TRBV27 with TRBJ1-1; D unclear. The CDR3 length is 14 residues. The V end was cut by 3 bases, the J end by 4 bases, with 12 bases between. CDR1 and CDR2 (germline): MNHEY, SMNVEV (reference sequence). CDR3 sequence (DNA): TGTGCCAGCAGTTTTATGGGTCCGGGCACTGAAGCTTTCTTT. It specifies CASSFMGPGTEAFF.

V gene TRBV23-1 combines with J gene TRBJ2-1; maybe TRBD1 (8 bases). TRBV23-1 is an ORF, with its function uncertain. This CDR3 is built from 18 residues. The V end was cut by 0 bases, the J end by 8 bases, with 23 bases between. The CDR3 spells CASSQSRKGQGGPYEQFF. DNA for the CDR3: TGCGCCAGCAGTCAATCGCGGAAAGGACAGGGAGGGCCCTATGAGCAGTTCTTC.

This clone came up a few times. V is TRBV10-1 and J is TRBJ1-2, with a possible D match to TRBD1 (5 bases). Looked up from germline, CDR1 is WNHNN and CDR2 is SYGVQD (reference sequence). The V and J ends lost 10 bases and 8 bases respectively, with 17 bases between them. The length of the CDR3 is 12 residues. CDR3 in DNA: TGCGCCACCCAGATGGGGGGGGGAGGCTACACCTTC. Its protein is CATQMGGGGYTF.

The gene calls are TRBV27 and TRBJ2-2; no reliable D call. V was shortened by 3 bases and J by 6 bases, with 5 bases between the two germline ends. The germline gives CDR1 MNHEY, CDR2 SMNVEV (reference sequence). This CDR3 is 12 amino acids long. The CDR3 coding sequence is TGTGCCAGCAGTTTCTCCCCCGGGGAGCTGTTTTTT. It yields the protein CASSFSPGELFF.

CDR3 sequence reads: CASSPWAGGGVEQYF. DNA of the CDR3: TGTGCCAGCAGCCCCTGGGCGGGAGGGGGTGTCGAGCAGTACTTC. The chain is built from TRBV9 and TRBJ2-7; 9 positions agree with TRBD2. V was clipped by 4 bases and J by 6 bases; unmatched bases: 11. This CDR3 is 15 amino acids long. Germline V gives CDR1 SGDLS, CDR2 YYNGEE. The whole variable domain, filled in from reference TRBV9 and TRBJ2-7, reads DSGVTQTPKHLITATGQRVTLRCSPRSGDLSVYWYQQSLDQGLQFLIQYYNGEERAKGNILERFSAQQFPDLHSELNLSSLELGDSALYFCASSPWAGGGVEQYFGPGTRLTVT.

The rearrangement uses TRBV7-3 and TRBJ2-5, with 9 bases identical to TRBD2. Per germline, CDR1 SGHTA and CDR2 FQGTGA. This CDR3 contains 15 residues. Trimming at V came to 2 bases and at J to 5 bases, leaving 6 bases not matched to a gene. CDR3 protein: CASSLAGGRWETQYF. The CDR3 DNA is TGTGCCAGCAGCTTAGCGGGGGGGCGTTGGGAGACCCAGTACTTC.